Described below is a single TCR beta chain sequence and its context. The target of this receptor is not known. There are no base qualities to consult, and no much larger clone falls within one base. The sample was run on an Illumina HiSeq 1500. The raw public reads went through TCRdb reprocessing: fastp at Q25, MiXCR clone calling, in-frame beta chains kept. Records with the same CDR3 protein are collapsed into one entry carrying the most frequent genes and DNA. This sample holds 200,000 to 250,000 distinct CDR3 sequences; around two fifths were observed only once. The ten largest account for approximately 59% of the sample. The sample's treatment or condition label, decoded: in vitro stimulation with specific CMV peptide epitopes to enrich CMV-specific T cells. This sample was taken from a study of T cell repertoires in cytomegalovirus infection (dated by TCRdb to the late 2010s). About the full investigation: The peptide stimulations were aimed at well-studied HLA-B-restricted epitopes as well as recently identified HLA-C-restricted CMV epitopes, whose presentation resists viral immunomodulation. Because public TCR beta signatures pointed to carriage of CMV infection together with the matching HLA type, the HLA type of each donor mattered for the analysis.

The paper as a whole reports these results and caveats: The ex vivo response was dominated by HLA-C-restricted CMV-specific TCR beta clonotypes, which also provided the single most frequent clonotype in two of eight donors. Cumulative frequency of public TCR beta family members discriminated carriers of CMV infection plus the relevant HLA type in this cohort and an independent roughly 330-donor cohort.

V sheds 2 bases and J sheds 2 bases, leaving 11 bases between their ends. As encoded in the germline V gene, CDR1 is MGHDK while CDR2 is SYGVNS. Measured from the cysteine to the phenylalanine, the CDR3 is 15 residues long. CDR3 DNA is the only sequence kept; it has 45 bases, read in frame from the first base. The source of this sequence is a human donor in good health (CMV status not recorded). Some clones in this sample may be carry-over from other donors' samples. The chain is assembled from TRBV25-1 and TRBJ2-3; the D region possibly corresponds to TRBD1 (5 bases align). This material consisted of CD8+ T cells from cultured PBMCs, taken from culture after CMV antigen stimulation. The DNA sequence is as follows: TGTGCCAGCAGTGAACTGACAGATGCCACAGATACGCAGTATTTT. It translates as CASSELTDATDTQYF.